The TCR beta chain described here comes from a study of cytomegalovirus exposure and HLA in healthy donors. Broader study findings: The study reported that TCR beta sequences accurately predicted HLA-A and HLA-B alleles in most subjects. Researchers reported in a later analysis that common viral pathogens appeared linked to several top clusters.

Details on this clone: What it binds is not known.

13 Jbeta primers and 60 Vbeta primers were used for the PCR. Some clones are missing from TCRdb's copy, which holds only in-frame ones; the method was immunoSEQ multiplex PCR. Of some 100,000 clones listed, roughly 83% are singletons. The length of the CDR3 is 16 residues. This chain uses TRBV21-1 with TRBJ2-3; the table assigns TRBD2, which was not confirmed against the DNA. TRBV21-1 is classified as a pseudogene. Sequences were obtained from PBMCs. The clonotype comes from a female donor in good health and CMV-seropositive. The CDR3, as DNA: TGTGCCAGCAGCAATCGAACTAGCTCAGGCACAGATACGCAGTATTTT. It encodes CASSNRTSSGTDTQYF.